These 32 T cell receptor beta chains share one sample of origin, sequenced in a study of cytomegalovirus exposure and HLA in healthy donors. Produced via immunoSEQ multiplex PCR; TCRdb's table is partial and in-frame only. Here the sample spans 300,000 to 450,000 clones, more than 80% being singletons. The sample taken for sequencing was PBMCs. The receptor set was obtained from a woman in her late teens or twenties in good health and CMV-seronegative.

The V and J genes are TRBV5-4 and TRBJ2-1; TRBD1 agrees at 8 bases. The junction had 12 bases not matched to a gene; V was cut back by 4 bases and J by 9 bases. The CDR3 has 15 residues. Germline V gene sequence: CDR1 SGHNT, CDR2 YYREEE (reference sequence). The CDR3 coding sequence is TGTGCCAGCAGCATAGGACAGGGTGCACTGGGTGAGCAGTTCTTC. Translated, it gives CASSIGQGALGEQFF.

This chain joins TRBV30 and TRBJ2-5; the match to TRBD2 covers 9 bases. Germline V gene sequence: CDR1 GTSNPN, CDR2 SVGIG (reference sequence). The CDR3 sequence is 15 residues long. V shed 2 bases and J 5 bases; nucleotides not matched to a gene: 9. CDR3 amino acids: CAWSRGLAPRETQYF. In DNA, the CDR3 is TGTGCCTGGAGTAGAGGACTAGCGCCTCGGGAGACCCAGTACTTC.

This chain uses TRBV2 with TRBJ2-1; D might be TRBD2 (6 bases). The CDR3 contains 16 residues. The V gene's germline CDR1 is SNHLY and CDR2 FYNNEI. The ends were cut back, 0 bases at V and 3 bases at J, with 12 bases in the middle. Written as DNA, the CDR3 is TGTGCCAGCAGTGAAGCAACCGGGAGAAACTACAATGAGCAGTTCTTC. It yields the protein CASSEATGRNYNEQFF.

V and J are TRBV15 and TRBJ1-2; D may be TRBD1 (5 bases). Trimming took 0 bases from V and 4 from J, leaving 12 bases between them. The germline V gene has CDR1 LNHNV and CDR2 YYDKDF (reference sequence). This CDR3 contains 15 residues. This CDR3 is CATSRERLGGYGYTF. CDR3 DNA: TGTGCCACCAGCAGAGAACGTTTGGGGGGCTATGGCTACACCTTC.

V is TRBV7-6 and J is TRBJ1-5, with D perhaps matching TRBD1 (6 bases). V gave up 5 bases and J gave up 7 bases, with 12 bases separating them. The CDR3 consists of 13 residues. Germline CDR1 is SGHVS and CDR2 is FNYEAQ. CDR3 region: CASSAQGWQPQHF. CDR3 nucleotide sequence: TGTGCCAGCAGCGCCCAGGGGTGGCAGCCCCAGCATTTT.

This chain connects TRBV19 to TRBJ1-5; D is possibly TRBD1 (6 bases). CDR1 and CDR2 (germline): LNHDA, SQIVND (reference sequence). The length of the CDR3 is 16 residues. V was cut by 1 base and J by 7 bases, with 17 bases left in between. CDR3 protein: CASSIVRQGLGQPQHF. For the CDR3, the DNA is TGTGCCAGTAGTATAGTTAGGCAGGGGTTAGGGCAGCCCCAGCATTTT. Full variable domain (missing parts from reference TRBV19 and TRBJ1-5): DGGITQSPKYLFRKEGQNVTLSCEQNLNHDAMYWYRQDPGQGLRLIYYSQIVNDFQKGDIAEGYSVSREKKESFPLTVTSAQKNPTAFYLCASSIVRQGLGQPQHFGDGTRLSIL.

This rearrangement joins TRBV19 to TRBJ2-1, with 12 positions matching TRBD2. The CDR3 is 15 amino acids. CDR1 LNHDA and CDR2 SQIVND come from the germline V gene (reference sequence). After removal of 5 bases from V and 5 bases from J, the junction contained 4 bases not matched to a gene. CDR3 sequence: CASSSRTSGNNEQFF. The CDR3 nucleotides are TGTGCCAGTAGTTCCCGGACTAGCGGGAACAATGAGCAGTTCTTC. Looking up the rest from reference TRBV19 and TRBJ2-1 gives the full variable domain: DGGITQSPKYLFRKEGQNVTLSCEQNLNHDAMYWYRQDPGQGLRLIYYSQIVNDFQKGDIAEGYSVSREKKESFPLTVTSAQKNPTAFYLCASSSRTSGNNEQFFGPGTRLTVL.

This chain uses TRBV28 with TRBJ2-5; 7 bases map to TRBD1. This CDR3 contains 18 residues. CDR1 is MDHEN, CDR2 SYDVKM, per germline. J gave up 5 bases and V 2 bases, and 17 bases lay outside the gene matches. CDR3 sequence: CASSLGVGQRTFAETQYF. CDR3 nucleotide sequence: TGTGCCAGCAGTTTAGGGGTGGGACAGCGGACTTTTGCGGAGACCCAGTACTTC. Full variable domain (missing parts from reference TRBV28 and TRBJ2-5): DVKVTQSSRYLVKRTGEKVFLECVQDMDHENMFWYRQDPGLGLRLIYFSYDVKMKEKGDIPEGYSVSREKKERFSLILESASTNQTSMYLCASSLGVGQRTFAETQYFGPGTRLLVL.

This chain uses TRBV7-3 with TRBJ2-1, with TRBD2 identical over 10 bases. In germline, CDR1 is SGHTA, CDR2 FQGTGA. With 0 bases clipped from V and 8 bases from J, the junction kept 7 bases outside the gene matches. The CDR3 totals 16 residues. CDR3 in DNA: TGTGCCAGCAGCTTAACTGGTAGCGGGAGGCCCGATGAGCAGTTCTTC. Protein: CASSLTGSGRPDEQFF.

The rearrangement links TRBV30 to TRBJ1-1, with D tentatively TRBD1 (6 bases). This CDR3 is 12 amino acids long. The ends were cut back, 2 bases at V and 8 bases at J, with 12 bases in the middle. From germline, CDR1 is GTSNPN and CDR2 SVGIG (reference sequence). The CDR3 nucleotides are TGTGCCTGGAGTATAAGGGGGATCGAAGCTTTCTTT. Translation gives CAWSIRGIEAFF.

V usage is TRBV5-1 and J usage is TRBJ2-3; D is possibly TRBD2 (5 bases). V dropped 1 base and J dropped 6 bases, with 12 bases sitting between them. This CDR3 is 14 amino acids long. The germline V gene encodes CDR1 SGHRS and CDR2 YFSETQ. CDR3 region: CASSLQRGRDTQYF. Here the CDR3 DNA reads TGCGCCAGCAGCTTGCAACGGGGTCGGGATACGCAGTATTTT.

V usage is TRBV6-1 and J usage is TRBJ1-5; a weak D match, TRBD1 (6 bases). V was shortened by 3 bases and J by 3 bases, with 12 bases between the two germline ends. This CDR3 contains 15 residues. CDR1 and CDR2 from the germline V gene are MNHNS and SASEGT. CDR3 coding DNA: TGTGCCAGCAGTGAGGTGGACAGACACAATCAGCCCCAGCATTTT. Translated, it gives CASSEVDRHNQPQHF.

This chain uses TRBV19 with TRBJ2-5; a possible D gene is TRBD2 (5 bases). CDR3 length: 14 amino acids. Deletions cut 8 bases from V and 5 bases from J, with 18 bases between. Germline V gene data show CDR1 as LNHDA and CDR2 as SQIVND (reference sequence). The CDR3 is CASRPQQPGETQYF. For the CDR3, the DNA is TGTGCCAGTCGGCCGCAGCAGCCGGGGGAGACCCAGTACTTC.

The chain combines TRBV4-1 with TRBJ2-7, with a possible D match to TRBD2 (7 bases). CDR1 is MGHRA, CDR2 YSYEKL, per germline. The CDR3 has 13 residues. Trimming shortened V by 0 bases and J by 6 bases, and 9 bases separated the two germline ends. In DNA form, the CDR3 reads TGCGCCAGCAGCCAAGAAGGGGGGGGCGAGCAGTACTTC. This codes for CASSQEGGGEQYF.

The chain carries TRBV30 and TRBJ2-7, with a weak D call TRBD2 (5 bases). Germline-derived CDR1 and CDR2 are GTSNPN and SVGIG (reference sequence). V was cut by 2 bases and J by 11 bases, with 22 bases left in between. The CDR3 spans 14 residues. The CDR3 DNA reads as TGTGCCTGGAGTCCACCGCACGGCGAGCAGAGGGAGTACTTC. Translation gives CAWSPPHGEQREYF.

The genes are TRBV27 and TRBJ2-2; 8 positions agree with TRBD2. The length of the CDR3 is 15 residues. Trimming took 6 bases from V and 4 from J; bases not matched to a gene: 7. Germline V gene lookup returns CDR1 MNHEY and CDR2 SMNVEV (reference sequence). CDR3 region: CASSFREGGTGELFF. The CDR3 coding sequence is TGTGCCAGCAGCTTCCGGGAGGGCGGCACCGGGGAGCTGTTTTTT.

On this clone: Other DNA variants within this sample encode the same CDR3. This chain joins TRBV7-6 and TRBJ2-7, with TRBD2 identical over 9 bases. CDR3 length: 14 residues. CDR1 is SGHVS and CDR2 is FNYEAQ in the germline V gene. The junction had 5 bases not matched to a gene; V was cut back by 5 bases and J by 3 bases. The CDR3 region has the DNA TGTGCCAGCAGCCTCAGCGGGGGGAGCTACGAGCAGTACTTC. This codes for CASSLSGGSYEQYF.

CDR3 residues: CASRDIGGPQETQYF. The CDR3 bases are TGTGCCAGCAGAGACATAGGGGGCCCTCAAGAGACCCAGTACTTC. The chain employs TRBV7-2 and TRBJ2-5; 7 bases are a match to TRBD1. The germline gives CDR1 SGHTA, CDR2 FQGNSA. V was pared by 6 bases and J by 2 bases, with 9 bases of the junction left unmatched. CDR3 length equals 15 residues. Combining the CDR3 with reference TRBV7-2 and TRBJ2-5 gives the whole variable domain GAGVSQSPSNKVTEKGKDVELRCDPISGHTALYWYRQSLGQGLEFLIYFQGNSAPDKSGLPSDRFSAERTGGSVSTLTIQRTQQEDSAVYLCASRDIGGPQETQYFGPGTRLLVL.

The chain carries TRBV5-4 and TRBJ1-6; weak D call: TRBD1 (5 bases). Trimming took 4 bases from V and 7 from J, leaving 21 bases between them. This CDR3 is built from 17 residues. The germline V gene encodes CDR1 SGHNT and CDR2 YYREEE (reference sequence). CDR3 bases: TGTGCCAGCAGCGGGGGAGGCACCCCAAGTAGCAATTCACCCCTCCACTTT. Its protein product is CASSGGGTPSSNSPLHF.

The chain combines TRBV28 with TRBJ2-2; 9 nucleotides agree with TRBD2. Germline CDR1 and CDR2: MDHEN and SYDVKM. The length of the CDR3 is 15 residues. V lost 7 bases, J lost 5 bases, and 8 bases stayed unmatched. Written as DNA, the CDR3 is TGTGCCAGCACCCGGGCGGGAGGGCTGACCGGGGAGCTGTTTTTT. It specifies CASTRAGGLTGELFF.

The J gene is TRBJ2-6, the V gene TRBV29-1; a possible D gene is TRBD1 (5 bases). Germline V gene sequence: CDR1 SQVTM, CDR2 ANQGSEA. Trimming pared 5 bases from V and 0 bases from J, leaving 14 bases between. CDR3 length: 16 residues. DNA of the CDR3: TGCAGCGTTAAGGGGCAGGACCTCTCTGGGGCCAACGTCCTGACTTTC. This gives the protein CSVKGQDLSGANVLTF.

The V gene is TRBV6-1, the J gene TRBJ1-4; a possible D gene is TRBD1 (5 bases). The CDR3 covers 12 residues. V was clipped by 7 bases and J by 3 bases, with 6 bases between them. From germline, CDR1 is MNHNS and CDR2 SASEGT. CDR3 DNA: TGTGCCAGCAAACAGGCTAATGAAAAACTGTTTTTT. It is translated as CASKQANEKLFF.

This chain links TRBV20-1 with TRBJ2-7; no clear D gene. The CDR3 has 11 amino acids. Trimming cost V 6 bases and J 4 bases, with 10 bases left between them. Germline V CDR1 and CDR2: DFQATT, SNEGSKA (reference sequence). Here the CDR3 reads CSALNRYEQYF. For the CDR3, the DNA is TGCAGTGCCCTAAATCGGTACGAGCAGTACTTC.

The chain joins TRBV6-5 to TRBJ1-3; D might be TRBD1 (6 bases). The CDR3 consists of 15 residues. V shed 0 bases and J shed 3 bases, with 9 bases lying between them. Germline V lookup: CDR1 MNHEY, CDR2 SVGAGI. The CDR3 nucleotides read TGTGCCAGCAGTTACTCGGCAGGGGTTGGAAACACCATATATTTT. Amino acid sequence: CASSYSAGVGNTIYF.

The CDR3 here is CASSRTGFHEQYF. CDR3 nucleotide sequence: TGTGCCAGCAGTAGAACAGGGTTCCACGAGCAGTACTTC. J is TRBJ2-7 and V is TRBV27, with D perhaps matching TRBD1 (6 bases). Germline V gene sequence: CDR1 MNHEY, CDR2 SMNVEV (reference sequence). The CDR3 sequence is 13 residues long. V was shortened by 5 bases and J by 5 bases, with 13 bases between the two germline ends.

The V gene is TRBV5-1, the J gene TRBJ1-2; D may be TRBD1 (6 bases). This CDR3 contains 15 residues. Deletions cut 4 bases from V and 6 bases from J, with 19 bases between. Germline-derived CDR1 and CDR2 are SGHRS and YFSETQ. The CDR3 spells CASSITGRGQHGYTF. The CDR3 nucleotides read TGCGCCAGCAGCATTACAGGGAGAGGGCAACATGGCTACACCTTC.

The gene calls are TRBV11-1 and TRBJ2-7; 10 bases line up with TRBD1. V lost 4 bases, J lost 5 bases, and 2 bases stayed unmatched. Germline V gene lookup returns CDR1 SGHAT and CDR2 FQDESV (reference sequence). This CDR3 region has 13 residues. CDR3 protein: CASSWDRGNEQYF. CDR3 in DNA: TGTGCCAGCAGCTGGGACAGGGGAAACGAGCAGTACTTC. Full variable domain (outside the CDR3, taken from reference TRBV11-1 and TRBJ2-7): EAEVAQSPRYKITEKSQAVAFWCDPISGHATLYWYRQILGQGPELLVQFQDESVVDDSQLPKDRFSAERLKGVDSTLKIQPAELGDSAMYLCASSWDRGNEQYFGPGTRLTVT.

The rearrangement links TRBV5-1 to TRBJ2-7, with 8 positions matching TRBD2. V was clipped by 4 bases and J by 4 bases; unmatched bases: 10. CDR3 length: 15 amino acids. The V gene's germline CDR1 is SGHRS and CDR2 YFSETQ. CDR3 sequence: CASSPKLAEKYEQYF. Written as DNA, the CDR3 is TGCGCCAGCAGCCCAAAACTAGCGGAGAAATACGAGCAGTACTTC.

The chain combines TRBV28 with TRBJ2-5; D not certain. The V gene's germline CDR1 is MDHEN and CDR2 SYDVKM. V gave up 6 bases and J gave up 4 bases, with 15 bases separating them. CDR3 length equals 14 residues. The CDR3 is CASSQHASRETQYF. CDR3 DNA sequence: TGTGCCAGCAGCCAACATGCCAGTCGAGAGACCCAGTACTTC.

The rearrangement uses TRBV15 and TRBJ1-5, with TRBD1 as a possible D gene (5 bases). The CDR3 has 15 amino acids. Trimming removed 1 base at V and 6 bases at J, with 13 bases between. Germline loops: CDR1 LNHNV, CDR2 YYDKDF (reference sequence). The CDR3 reads CATSRGSGGTQPQHF. CDR3 bases: TGTGCCACCAGCAGAGGATCAGGCGGGACTCAGCCCCAGCATTTT.

V gene TRBV28 combines with J gene TRBJ2-3, with D possibly TRBD2 on 5 matching bases. The CDR3 extends over 17 amino acids. The germline V and J ends were trimmed by 0 bases and 1 base, with 14 bases remaining between them. Germline lookup yields CDR1 MDHEN and CDR2 SYDVKM. CDR3 sequence (DNA): TGTGCCAGCAGTTTATGGGACTTACAAGGGCGCACAGATACGCAGTATTTT. Translated: CASSLWDLQGRTDTQYF.

The CDR3 loop is CASSQYPIGSYEQYF. The CDR3 DNA reads TGCGCCAGCAGCCAGTATCCAATCGGTTCCTACGAGCAGTACTTC. This rearrangement joins TRBV4-1 to TRBJ2-7; D is unclear. The V gene lost 3 bases and the J gene lost 1 base, with 13 bases spanning the gap. Looked up from germline, CDR1 is MGHRA and CDR2 is YSYEKL. CDR3 length equals 15 residues.